Following are 13 T cell receptor beta chains from one sample sequenced in a study of blood T cells in healthy people across ages (dated by TCRdb to between 2014 and 2016). The library was made by 5' RACE. The data were produced on an Illumina HiSeq 2500. The second PCR ran for about 6 to 12 cycles and used a J-beta primer mix along with a sample-barcoded 5' primer. TCRdb applied fastp at Q25 and MiXCR to the public reads, then kept only in-frame beta chains. Entries are consolidated by CDR3 protein sequence, retaining the most common genes and DNA. This sample is represented by about 590,000 distinct CDR3 sequences; about 30% of them were singletons. The top ten constitute roughly 14% of the sample. The sequenced material came from blood. These TCRs come from a woman older than 75 in good health.

This clonotype was seen at least ten times. The genes are TRBV9 and TRBJ2-3, with 8 bases lining up with TRBD1. Germline CDR1 SGDLS, CDR2 YYNGEE. This CDR3 region has 16 residues. With 4 bases clipped from V and 3 bases from J, the junction kept 10 bases outside the gene matches. The CDR3 is CASSITGTGGTDTQYF. The CDR3 DNA reads TGTGCCAGCAGCATTACCGGGACAGGAGGAACAGATACGCAGTATTTT.

This clonotype was picked up many times. This rearrangement joins TRBV9 to TRBJ2-7, with 9 nucleotides matching TRBD1. Germline CDR1 is SGDLS and CDR2 is YYNGEE. CDR3 length: 15 residues. V shed 5 bases and J 4 bases; nucleotides not matched to a gene: 10. CDR3 in amino acids: CASSQGQGSRYEQYF. In DNA, the CDR3 is TGTGCCAGCAGTCAGGGACAGGGCAGTAGGTACGAGCAGTACTTC.

This clonotype has a count of ten or more. The chain carries TRBV12-3 or TRBV12-4 and TRBJ2-4; 7 bases align to TRBD1. This CDR3 contains 15 residues. The J segment lost 7 bases and the V segment lost 3 bases, leaving 9 bases of the junction unmatched. CDR3 protein: CASSLGDSGLNIQYF. Written as DNA, the CDR3 is TGTGCCAGCAGTTTGGGGGACAGTGGGTTGAACATTCAGTACTTC.

This clonotype occurred a few times. The chain carries TRBV6-2 or TRBV6-3 and TRBJ1-2; D not resolved. The V end was cut by 0 bases, the J end by 2 bases, with 13 bases between. The CDR3 runs to 16 residues. Germline V gene sequence: CDR1 MNHEY, CDR2 SVGEGT. The CDR3 here is CASSYSKAVGNYGYTF. CDR3 nucleotides: TGTGCCAGCAGTTACTCGAAGGCAGTAGGAAACTATGGCTACACCTTC.

As concerns this clonotype: Possible read error: a much larger clone is one base away. The V and J genes are TRBV7-2 and TRBJ2-7, with D unclear. The V gene's germline CDR1 is SGHTA and CDR2 FQGNSA. The CDR3 length is 16 residues. V was shortened by 1 base and J by 7 bases, with 20 bases between the two germline ends. The CDR3 reads CASSLEGSVIYNEQYF. The DNA of the CDR3 is TGTGCCAGCAGCTTAGAAGGTTCGGTAATATACAATGAGCAGTACTTC. Looking up the rest from reference TRBV7-2 and TRBJ2-7 gives the full variable domain: GAGVSQSPSNKVTEKGKDVELRCDPISGHTALYWYRQSLGQGLEFLIYFQGNSAPDKSGLPSDRFSAERTGGSVSTLTIQRTQQEDSAVYLCASSLEGSVIYNEQYFGPGTRLTVT.

As regards this clonotype: A read error may explain this, as a much larger clone is one base away. This chain links TRBV6-1 with TRBJ2-1, with 10 bases aligning to TRBD2. The end of the DNA aligns better with TRBJ2-7, so the J call may be wrong. The CDR3 sequence is 18 residues long. CDR1 is MNHNS, CDR2 SASEGT, per germline. The DNA of the CDR3 is TGTGCCAGCTCCTCGAGGCCTAGCGGGGGCCTCCTCCTTCGCGAGCAGTACTTC. Encoded protein: CASSSRPSGGLLLREQYF.

This rearrangement joins TRBV20-1 to TRBJ2-7; no definite D call. The germline CDR1 and CDR2 sequences are DFQATT and SNEGSKA (reference sequence). CDR3 size: 12 residues. The V and J ends lost 0 bases and 2 bases respectively, with 5 bases between them. The chain's CDR3 is CSARDIPYEQYF. CDR3 DNA sequence: TGCAGTGCTAGAGACATTCCCTACGAGCAGTACTTC.

This clonotype was seen ten or more times. The chain recombines TRBV2 with TRBJ2-1; 11 nucleotides agree with TRBD1. The junction had 5 bases not matched to a gene; V was cut back by 6 bases and J by 7 bases. This CDR3 region has 14 residues. Germline CDR1 and CDR2: SNHLY and FYNNEI. The CDR3 spells CASSAGQGVNEQFF. CDR3 DNA sequence: TGTGCCAGCAGCGCGGGACAGGGGGTAAATGAGCAGTTCTTC.

This clonotype was seen many times. The chain is built from TRBV20-1 and TRBJ1-5, with 12 bases lining up with TRBD1. The germline gives CDR1 DFQATT, CDR2 SNEGSKA (reference sequence). With 4 bases clipped from V and 4 bases from J, the junction kept 5 bases outside the gene matches. The CDR3 length is 15 residues. The CDR3 sequence: CSAIGTGGSNQPQHF. The DNA for the CDR3 is TGCAGTGCTATCGGGACAGGGGGCTCGAATCAGCCCCAGCATTTT.

This clonotype came up many times. This chain uses TRBV11-2 with TRBJ2-7, with D perhaps TRBD1 or TRBD2 (5 bases each). The V gene's germline CDR1 is SGHAT and CDR2 FQNNGV. V gave up 4 bases and J gave up 3 bases, with 13 bases separating them. There are 14 residues in the CDR3. The CDR3 DNA follows: TGTGCCAGCAGCTCAACGAGGGGTGGCTACGAGCAGTACTTC. Translating it yields CASSSTRGGYEQYF.

This clonotype appeared a few times. A read error may explain this, as a much larger clone is one base away. The chain carries TRBV3-1 and TRBJ2-1; D call uncertain. V was shortened by 4 bases and J by 13 bases, with 14 bases between the two germline ends. Germline V gene data show CDR1 as LGHDT and CDR2 as YNNKEL (reference sequence). The CDR3 runs to 12 residues. CDR3 in DNA: TGTGCCAGCAGCCGCTTCGGAGAGACCCAGTTCTTC. Its protein product is CASSRFGETQFF.

The V and J genes are TRBV5-1 and TRBJ2-1, with D tentatively TRBD1 or TRBD2 (6 bases each). CDR1 and CDR2 from the germline V gene are SGHRS and YFSETQ. The CDR3 contains 15 residues. V was trimmed by 5 bases and J by 1 base, leaving 13 bases between them. CDR3: CASRNREASYNEQFF. CDR3 sequence (DNA): TGCGCCAGCAGGAACAGGGAGGCATCCTACAATGAGCAGTTCTTC.

This clonotype was observed at least ten times. The chain's CDR3 is CASSLSGGAREQYF. CDR3 sequence (DNA): TGCGCCAGCAGCTTGAGCGGGGGTGCGCGGGAGCAGTACTTC. J is TRBJ2-7 and V is TRBV5-1; 8 nucleotides agree with TRBD2. The CDR3 runs to 14 residues. With 1 base clipped from V and 7 bases from J, the junction kept 7 bases outside the gene matches. Germline CDR1 SGHRS, CDR2 YFSETQ.